This is a list of T cell receptor beta chains from one sample in a study of blood T cell repertoires in COVID-19. Generated by immunoSEQ multiplex PCR, the TCRdb table keeps only in-frame clones and is missing some. This table has 200,000 to 250,000 clones, about nine tenths appearing once. The sequenced material came from peripheral blood. These TCRs come from a man aged 60 to 75 who had recovered from COVID-19. The CDR3 runs from the conserved cysteine through the conserved F or W. Each record gives: clone size, V gene, D gene, J gene, CDR3 DNA, CDR3 protein. D genes are given only for firm matches. The size field is filled for only some rows; it gives once, few, many or a size class.

clone size: few; V gene: TRBV5-1; D gene: TRBD1; J gene: TRBJ1-3; CDR3 DNA: TGCGCCAGCAGCGAACAGGGGGCATCTGGAAACACCATATATTTT; CDR3 protein: CASSEQGASGNTIYF
clone size: .; V gene: TRBV2; D gene: TRBD1; J gene: TRBJ2-3; CDR3 DNA: TGTGCCAGCAGTTCAAGGACAGGGGGCACAGATACGCAGTATTTT; CDR3 protein: CASSSRTGGTDTQYF
clone size: .; V gene: TRBV18; D gene: TRBD2; J gene: TRBJ2-2; CDR3 DNA: TGTGCCAGCTCACGCGGGACTAGCGGGGCGAACGGGGAGCTGTTTTTT; CDR3 protein: CASSRGTSGANGELFF
clone size: .; V gene: TRBV6-5; D gene: .; J gene: TRBJ1-3; CDR3 DNA: TGTGCCAGCAGCCCCTCCTCTGGAAACACCATATATTTT; CDR3 protein: CASSPSSGNTIYF
clone size: .; V gene: TRBV7-2; D gene: .; J gene: TRBJ1-2; CDR3 DNA: TGTGCCAGCAGCTTATCCAGGGACTATGGCTACACCTTC; CDR3 protein: CASSLSRDYGYTF
clone size: .; V gene: TRBV6-5; D gene: TRBD1; J gene: TRBJ1-6; CDR3 DNA: TGTGCCAGCAGCTCCGGGACAGGAGGCTTCACCCTCCACTTT; CDR3 protein: CASSSGTGGFTLHF
clone size: .; V gene: TRBV28; D gene: TRBD2; J gene: TRBJ2-7; CDR3 DNA: TGTGCCAGCAGTAATAGCGGGAGGGCCTACTACGAGCAGTACTTC; CDR3 protein: CASSNSGRAYYEQYF
clone size: once; V gene: TRBV12-3/TRBV12-4; D gene: .; J gene: TRBJ1-2; CDR3 DNA: TGTGCCAGCAGTTTGGGGACATACGGCTACACCTTC; CDR3 protein: CASSLGTYGYTF
clone size: .; V gene: TRBV18; D gene: .; J gene: TRBJ1-2; CDR3 DNA: TGTGCCAGCTCACCAAACTGGGCGGAGGGCTATGGCTACACCTTC; CDR3 protein: CASSPNWAEGYGYTF
clone size: .; V gene: TRBV18; D gene: TRBD1; J gene: TRBJ2-5; CDR3 DNA: TGTGCCAGCTCAGACAGGGGGCGAGAGACCCAGTACTTC; CDR3 protein: CASSDRGRETQYF
clone size: .; V gene: TRBV5-4; D gene: TRBD1; J gene: TRBJ2-2; CDR3 DNA: TGTGCCAGCAGCCTTCGACAGGGCCCCAACACCGGGGAGCTGTTTTTT; CDR3 protein: CASSLRQGPNTGELFF
clone size: once; V gene: TRBV2; D gene: TRBD2; J gene: TRBJ2-7; CDR3 DNA: TGTGCCAGTCTGGGGGATCTAGCGGGAGGCCACTACGAGCAGTACTTC; CDR3 protein: CASLGDLAGGHYEQYF
clone size: .; V gene: TRBV7-2; D gene: .; J gene: TRBJ2-1; CDR3 DNA: TGTGCCAGCAGCTCAGACAGAGGTCCGTACAATGAGCAGTTCTTC; CDR3 protein: CASSSDRGPYNEQFF
clone size: .; V gene: TRBV28; D gene: TRBD1; J gene: TRBJ1-2; CDR3 DNA: TGTGCCAGCAGTCTCACAGGGGGCCCTAACTATGGCTACACCTTC; CDR3 protein: CASSLTGGPNYGYTF
clone size: .; V gene: TRBV19; D gene: TRBD1; J gene: TRBJ2-4; CDR3 DNA: TGTGCCAGTAGTTTCTCCGGGACAGGGACGTTAGCCAAAAACATTCAGTACTTC; CDR3 protein: CASSFSGTGTLAKNIQYF
clone size: few; V gene: TRBV9; D gene: .; J gene: TRBJ2-7; CDR3 DNA: TGTGCCAGCAGCCTAAGAGTTCAGGGGACCGAGCAGTACTTC; CDR3 protein: CASSLRVQGTEQYF
clone size: .; V gene: TRBV6-5; D gene: .; J gene: TRBJ2-1; CDR3 DNA: TGTGCCAGCAGTTATAGCGGCAGACTCAATGAGCAGTTCTTC; CDR3 protein: CASSYSGRLNEQFF
clone size: once; V gene: TRBV6-5; D gene: .; J gene: TRBJ1-5; CDR3 DNA: TGTGCCAGCAGCTACAGCTATAGCAATCAGCCCCAGCATTTT; CDR3 protein: CASSYSYSNQPQHF
clone size: .; V gene: TRBV27; D gene: .; J gene: TRBJ2-1; CDR3 DNA: TGTGCCAGCAGTTCACACCTTTTGTCCGATGAGCAGTTCTTC; CDR3 protein: CASSSHLLSDEQFF
clone size: .; V gene: TRBV18; D gene: TRBD1; J gene: TRBJ1-6; CDR3 DNA: TGTGCCAGCTCACCGCCAGCGGCAGGGGGCCAATCACCCCTCCACTTT; CDR3 protein: CASSPPAAGGQSPLHF
clone size: .; V gene: TRBV6-5; D gene: .; J gene: TRBJ1-1; CDR3 DNA: TGTGCCAGCAGTTACGGGCAGAACACTGAAGCTTTCTTT; CDR3 protein: CASSYGQNTEAFF
clone size: .; V gene: TRBV27; D gene: TRBD1; J gene: TRBJ2-7; CDR3 DNA: TGTGCCAGCAGGCGCCTCGGGACAGGATCCTACGAGCAGTACTTC; CDR3 protein: CASRRLGTGSYEQYF